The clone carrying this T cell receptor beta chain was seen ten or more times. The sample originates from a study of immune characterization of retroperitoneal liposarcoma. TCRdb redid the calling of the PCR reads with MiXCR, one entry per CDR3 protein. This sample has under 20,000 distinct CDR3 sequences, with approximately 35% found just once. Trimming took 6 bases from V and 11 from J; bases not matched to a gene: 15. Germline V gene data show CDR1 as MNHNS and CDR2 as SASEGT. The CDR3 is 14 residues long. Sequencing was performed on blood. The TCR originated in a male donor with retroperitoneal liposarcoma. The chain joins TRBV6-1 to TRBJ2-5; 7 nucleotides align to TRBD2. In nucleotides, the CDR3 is TGTGCCAGCAGCCTCTTTGCGGGGGAAATGCAGCAGTACTTC. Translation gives CASSLFAGEMQQYF.